Only a few counts were recorded for the clone carrying this T cell receptor (beta chain). Nominally healthy donors were sampled, though unrecorded immune exposures were likely. The source of the sample is a study of cytomegalovirus exposure and HLA in healthy donors. PCR used 60 Vbeta primers and 13 Jbeta primers. The table came from immunoSEQ multiplex PCR; TCRdb's copy has only in-frame clones and leaves some out. The top ten hold approximately 3.9% of the sample, which has tens of thousands of clones, about four fifths seen once. This CDR3 is built from 15 residues. Germline loops: CDR1 SGHTA, CDR2 FQGNSA. V lost 1 base, J lost 3 bases, and 7 bases lay in between.

Sequencing was performed on PBMCs. The source of this sequence is a woman in her 40s in good health and CMV-seronegative. The V and J genes are TRBV7-2 and TRBJ1-6; D may be TRBD1 (6 bases). The CDR3 loop reads CASSLGQDYNSPLHF. The CDR3 DNA reads as TGTGCCAGCAGCTTAGGACAGGACTATAATTCACCCCTCCACTTT.